The 30 T cell receptor beta chains listed next were all sequenced from one sample in a study of shared clonotypes between healthy human individuals. This table comes from immunoSEQ multiplex PCR, and its TCRdb copy is limited to in-frame clones, with some not included. The data show about 2.3 million clones, with 92% seen just once and roughly 0.34% held by the top ten. Source material: naive CD4+ T cells from PBMCs. The sample's subset: CD45RA+ positively selected. These receptors came from a man younger than 35 in good health. Some clones in this sample may be carry-over from other donors' samples.

The chain recombines TRBV7-2 with TRBJ2-7; 9 bases are a match to TRBD1. The CDR3 is made up of 15 amino acids. CDR1 and CDR2 (germline): SGHTA, FQGNSA. The V gene end was trimmed by 1 base and the J gene end by 2 bases; junction bases not matched to a gene: 3. CDR3 sequence reads: CASSLVGQGPYEQYF. In DNA, the CDR3 is TGTGCCAGCAGCTTAGTTGGACAGGGGCCCTACGAGCAGTACTTC.

The genes are TRBV18 and TRBJ1-1; TRBD1 aligns across 8 bases. Trimming cost V 5 bases and J 0 bases; bases outside gene matches: 8. The CDR3 contains 16 residues. Germline-derived CDR1 and CDR2 are KGHSH and LQKENI. For the CDR3, the DNA is TGTGCCAGCTCATCCGGACAGGGTCTCATGAACACTGAAGCTTTCTTT. Residues: CASSSGQGLMNTEAFF.

The rearrangement uses TRBV27 and TRBJ2-7; 9 nucleotides line up with TRBD1. CDR3 length: 14 amino acids. The V segment lost 5 bases and the J segment 2 bases; nucleotides outside the gene matches: 4. Germline values: CDR1 MNHEY, CDR2 SMNVEV (reference sequence). CDR3 bases: TGTGCCAGCAGTGCGACAGGGGGAGCCTACGAGCAGTACTTC. Protein: CASSATGGAYEQYF.

The chain couples TRBV9 to TRBJ2-7; the D call may be TRBD1 or TRBD2 (6 bases each). Trimming stripped 3 bases from V and 0 bases from J, with 13 bases between. Germline CDR1 is SGDLS and CDR2 is YYNGEE. This CDR3 contains 15 residues. Here the CDR3 reads CASSAGAISSYEQYF. The CDR3 nucleotides are TGTGCCAGCAGCGCGGGGGCAATCAGCTCCTACGAGCAGTACTTC.

CDR3 coding DNA: TGTGCCAGCAGCGAAATCTTGGGGTCACCCCTCCACTTT. Protein: CASSEILGSPLHF. The chain recombines TRBV5-6 with TRBJ1-6, with D unclear. V was trimmed by 4 bases and J by 10 bases, leaving 12 bases between them. CDR3 length: 13 residues. In germline, CDR1 is SGHDT, CDR2 YYEEEE.

The genes are TRBV30 and TRBJ2-3, with TRBD2 identical over 10 bases. The CDR3 has 15 amino acids. Germline trimming cut 3 bases from V and 5 bases from J; bases unmatched to any gene: 8. Looked up from germline, CDR1 is GTSNPN and CDR2 is SVGIG (reference sequence). In DNA form, the CDR3 reads TGTGCCTGGAGGTCGCTAGCGGGAGATGTAGATACGCAGTATTTT. Its translation is CAWRSLAGDVDTQYF.

The chain recombines TRBV10-3 with TRBJ2-3; D may correspond to TRBD1 or TRBD2 (5 bases each). V gave up 10 bases and J gave up 4 bases, with 24 bases separating them. The CDR3 is 16 residues long. CDR1 and CDR2 from the germline V gene are ENHRY and SYGVKD. CDR3 residues: CATTPYSGTVADTQYF. CDR3 sequence (DNA): TGTGCCACCACACCCTACTCGGGGACGGTTGCAGATACGCAGTATTTT.

This chain joins TRBV7-2 and TRBJ2-1; D unclear. Germline CDR1 SGHTA, CDR2 FQGNSA. The CDR3 consists of 14 residues. V gave up 5 bases and J gave up 8 bases, with 16 bases separating them. The CDR3, as DNA: TGTGCCAGCAGCAACCGAGCCGGTGGGCATGAGCAGTTCTTC. It yields the protein CASSNRAGGHEQFF.

The V call is TRBV10-3, the J call TRBJ2-1; 8 bases match TRBD1. The germline V gene has CDR1 ENHRY and CDR2 SYGVKD. V was clipped by 6 bases and J by 5 bases; unmatched bases: 9. The CDR3 totals 15 residues. CDR3 amino acids: CAISWTGHPNNEQFF. Here the CDR3 DNA reads TGTGCCATCAGCTGGACAGGGCACCCCAACAATGAGCAGTTCTTC.

J is TRBJ2-7 and V is TRBV27; 9 bases match TRBD1. Germline V gives CDR1 MNHEY, CDR2 SMNVEV (reference sequence). The V gene end was trimmed by 5 bases and the J gene end by 9 bases; junction bases not matched to a gene: 8. The CDR3 covers 13 residues. DNA of the CDR3: TGTGCCAGCAGTCCACAACTGACAGGGGGGCAGTACTTC. This codes for CASSPQLTGGQYF.

The J gene is TRBJ1-1, the V gene TRBV2, with D uncertain. The V and J ends lost 6 bases and 3 bases respectively, with 5 bases between them. Germline CDR1 is SNHLY and CDR2 is FYNNEI. This CDR3 has 11 residues. Here the CDR3 DNA reads TGTGCCAGCAGAAGAGACACTGAAGCTTTCTTT. The encoded protein is CASRRDTEAFF.

The genes are TRBV5-1 and TRBJ1-4; D may be TRBD1 (5 bases). Looked up from germline, CDR1 is SGHRS and CDR2 is YFSETQ. This CDR3 spans 15 amino acids. V was trimmed by 0 bases and J by 7 bases, leaving 13 bases between them. The CDR3 sequence: CASSLGGSQGEKLFF. CDR3 in DNA: TGCGCCAGCAGCTTGGGGGGAAGTCAGGGTGAAAAACTGTTTTTT.

The chain recombines TRBV6-6 with TRBJ2-5; 10 nucleotides match TRBD1. Germline assignment: CDR1 MNHNY and CDR2 SVGAGI (reference sequence). The CDR3 covers 14 residues. Trimming cost V 5 bases and J 3 bases; bases outside gene matches: 3. In DNA, the CDR3 is TGTGCCAGCAGTAGCGGGACAGGGGAAGAGACCCAGTACTTC. Its protein product is CASSSGTGEETQYF.

This clone has only one observation. The chain joins TRBV7-2 to TRBJ2-5, with TRBD2 matching 12 bases. The CDR3 is made up of 18 amino acids. With V trimmed by 5 bases and J by 4 bases, 14 bases remained unmatched. Germline V lookup: CDR1 SGHTA, CDR2 FQGNSA. This CDR3 is CASSPAGLAGNRGETQYF. As DNA, the CDR3 is TGTGCCAGCAGCCCGGCCGGACTAGCGGGGAACCGGGGAGAGACCCAGTACTTC.

The V call is TRBV19, the J call TRBJ2-7; 10 bases map to TRBD1. Germline CDR1 reads LNHDA; CDR2 reads SQIVND (reference sequence). V dropped 11 bases and J dropped 3; count of bases not matched to a gene: 10. The CDR3 runs 14 residues. CDR3 residues: CASHPGTGDYEQYF. CDR3 DNA: TGTGCCTCCCATCCCGGGACAGGGGACTACGAGCAGTACTTC.

As concerns this clone: This sample also contains other DNA sequences that code for the same CDR3. The rearrangement uses TRBV2 and TRBJ2-7, with D perhaps matching TRBD2 (5 bases). The germline gives CDR1 SNHLY, CDR2 FYNNEI. Between the trimmed V and J ends, which lost 3 bases and 3 bases, there was a span of 12 bases. This CDR3 is 14 amino acids long. The CDR3 DNA sequence: TGTGCCAGCAGTGATCAAGGACTCCTCTACGAGCAGTACTTC. Protein sequence: CASSDQGLLYEQYF.

The genes are TRBV5-4 and TRBJ2-3, with TRBD1 matching 10 bases. CDR3 length equals 16 residues. The germline CDR1 and CDR2 sequences are SGHNT and YYREEE (reference sequence). V trimming: 4 bases; J trimming: 2 bases; junction bases outside the gene matches: 7. CDR3 loop: CASSTDRGLVTDTQYF. The CDR3 DNA follows: TGTGCCAGCAGCACAGACAGGGGGCTGGTCACAGATACGCAGTATTTT.

This clone was recorded only once. The chain uses TRBV27 and TRBJ1-5; 7 nucleotides align to TRBD1. Per germline, CDR1 MNHEY and CDR2 SMNVEV (reference sequence). This CDR3 comprises 15 residues. V shed 5 bases and J 6 bases; nucleotides not matched to a gene: 10. The CDR3 nucleotides read TGTGCCAGCAGTCCTAGGCCTCGGGACAGTCAGCCCCAGCATTTT. Translating gives CASSPRPRDSQPQHF.

V gene TRBV7-2 combines with J gene TRBJ2-5; 12 bases fit TRBD2. Germline assignment: CDR1 SGHTA and CDR2 FQGNSA. CDR3 length: 17 amino acids. V shed 8 bases, J shed 4 bases, and the junction held 14 bases outside the gene matches. The CDR3 is CASQPGRLAGAGETQYF. The CDR3 coding sequence is TGTGCCAGCCAACCAGGGAGACTAGCGGGAGCCGGAGAGACCCAGTACTTC.

This clone was counted between two and nine times. The chain joins TRBV2 to TRBJ1-5; D is undetermined. V gave up 3 bases and J gave up 1 base, with 7 bases separating them. Looked up from germline, CDR1 is SNHLY and CDR2 is FYNNEI. The CDR3 covers 14 residues. This CDR3 is CASSDYGSNQPQHF. CDR3 DNA: TGTGCCAGCAGTGACTACGGGAGCAATCAGCCCCAGCATTTT.

The chain employs TRBV7-5 and TRBJ2-3. TRBV7-5 is a listed pseudogene. CDR3 length: 14 amino acids. The CDR3 loop is CVRSLAPRADTQYF. CDR3 bases: TGTGTCAGAAGCTTAGCCCCAAGGGCCGATACGCAGTATTTT.

The DNA of the CDR3 is TGTGCCAGCAGTTTCATAGGCACGAACACCGGGGAGCTGTTTTTT. It encodes CASSFIGTNTGELFF. This chain links TRBV28 with TRBJ2-2, with unresolved D. This CDR3 spans 15 amino acids. V lost 3 bases and J lost 0, with 8 bases in between. The germline CDR1 and CDR2 sequences are MDHEN and SYDVKM.

The rearrangement joins TRBV6-1 to TRBJ2-7; 7 bases map to TRBD2. The CDR3 spans 17 residues. Losses at the gene ends were 0 bases for V and 6 bases for J; bases not matched to a gene: 14. CDR1 MNHNS and CDR2 SASEGT come from the germline V gene. CDR3 DNA: TGTGCCAGCAGTGAAGCAGGGTGGGACCTAGCGGCGGGCGAGCAGTACTTC. Translating it yields CASSEAGWDLAAGEQYF.

V usage is TRBV6-5 and J usage is TRBJ1-2, with 7 nucleotides matching TRBD1. J gave up 8 bases and V 7 bases, and 4 bases lay outside the gene matches. Germline V lookup: CDR1 MNHEY, CDR2 SVGAGI. The CDR3 is made up of 11 amino acids. For the CDR3, the DNA is TGTGCCAGCACGACAGGGACCGGCTACACCTTC. This codes for CASTTGTGYTF.

This chain connects TRBV6-4 to TRBJ2-2; D possibly matches TRBD1 or TRBD2 (5 bases each). The CDR3 loop spans 12 amino acids. The V gene's germline CDR1 is MRHNA and CDR2 SNTAGT. The CDR3 protein is CAVRGETGELFF. The CDR3 nucleotides are TGTGCAGTACGGGGCGAGACCGGGGAGCTGTTTTTT.

This clone occurred once. The V and J genes are TRBV19 and TRBJ1-1, with unresolved D. The CDR3 covers 14 residues. V shed 7 bases and J shed 3 bases, with 15 bases lying between them. CDR1 LNHDA and CDR2 SQIVND come from the germline V gene (reference sequence). This CDR3 reads CASIVGRFYTEAFF. The CDR3 DNA follows: TGTGCCAGTATCGTCGGACGCTTTTACACTGAAGCTTTCTTT.

The rearrangement joins TRBV20-1 to TRBJ2-7, with D uncertain. Germline CDR1 is DFQATT and CDR2 is SNEGSKA (reference sequence). Trimming removed 3 bases from V and 7 bases from J, with 7 bases in between. The CDR3 has 10 residues. The CDR3: CSASITEQYF. The CDR3 DNA reads as TGCAGTGCTAGTATAACAGAGCAGTACTTC.

The rearrangement links TRBV9 to TRBJ2-7; 11 nucleotides line up with TRBD2. Losses at the gene ends were 4 bases for V and 0 bases for J; bases not matched to a gene: 3. The CDR3 runs to 15 residues. Germline CDR1 and CDR2: SGDLS and YYNGEE. The CDR3 bases are TGTGCCAGCAGCCGGACTAGCGGGCCCTCCTACGAGCAGTACTTC. Its protein is CASSRTSGPSYEQYF.

The chain joins TRBV5-6 to TRBJ2-7; D is unresolved. The V gene's germline CDR1 is SGHDT and CDR2 YYEEEE. The CDR3 is 11 amino acids. Trimming removed 4 bases at V and 3 bases at J, with 5 bases between. The CDR3 nucleotides are TGTGCCAGCAGCGTGAACTACGAGCAGTACTTC. This encodes CASSVNYEQYF.

Concerning this clone: Within the sample, other DNA sequences also encode this same CDR3. The chain combines TRBV5-1 with TRBJ1-1, with D possibly being TRBD1 (5 bases). This CDR3 is 13 amino acids long. CDR1 is SGHRS and CDR2 is YFSETQ in the germline V gene. Trimming took off 0 bases at V and 4 bases at J, with 7 bases between the two ends. The CDR3 here is CASSLDGGTEAFF. CDR3 DNA: TGCGCCAGCAGCTTGGATGGGGGCACTGAAGCTTTCTTT. The full variable domain, its missing parts supplied by reference TRBV5-1 and TRBJ1-1, is KAGVTQTPRYLIKTRGQQVTLSCSPISGHRSVSWYQQTPGQGLQFLFEYFSETQRNKGNFPGRFSGRQFSNSRSEMNVSTLELGDSALYLCASSLDGGTEAFFGQGTRLTVV.